This T cell receptor (beta chain) emerged from a study of PD-1 blockade in classical Hodgkin lymphoma. Study in general: Patients got intravenous nivolumab 3 mg/kg every 2 weeks.

Study-level points and caveats: Significantly greater TCR diversity emerged by C4D1 in CD4+ cells but not CD8+ cells. Patients newly diagnosed and complete responders had comparable baseline diversity. In newly diagnosed patients, baseline TCR diversity was reportedly below that of healthy donors.

The table came from immunoSEQ multiplex PCR; TCRdb's copy has only in-frame clones and leaves some out. The sample comprises under 130,000 clones, roughly 87% of which are singletons, and 15% to 20% rests with the top ten. The CDR3 is made up of 14 amino acids. In germline, CDR1 is SGHRS, CDR2 YFSETQ. V dropped 4 bases and J dropped 3 bases, with 13 bases sitting between them. In the case of this clone: Antigen unknown.

The time point is: cycle 4 day 1 (C4D1), after six to seven weeks of nivolumab. Exposure to brentuximab vedotin varied, and each patient had relapsed following autologous stem cell transplantation. V is TRBV5-1 and J is TRBJ1-2, with TRBD1 as a possible D gene (6 bases). The receptor was isolated from a human donor with classical Hodgkin lymphoma. The material was peripheral blood mononuclear cells (PBMCs), obtained before the fourth cycle of nivolumab. This chain's CDR3 is CASSRMAGDYGYTF. As DNA, the CDR3 is TGCGCCAGCAGCCGGATGGCAGGGGACTATGGCTACACCTTC.